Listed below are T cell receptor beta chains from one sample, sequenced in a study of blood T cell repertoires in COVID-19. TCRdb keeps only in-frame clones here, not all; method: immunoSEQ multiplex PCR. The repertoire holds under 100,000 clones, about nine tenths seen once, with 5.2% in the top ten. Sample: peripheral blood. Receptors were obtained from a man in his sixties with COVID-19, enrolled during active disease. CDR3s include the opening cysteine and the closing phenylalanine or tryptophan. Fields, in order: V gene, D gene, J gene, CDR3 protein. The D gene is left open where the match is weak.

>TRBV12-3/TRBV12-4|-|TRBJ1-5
CASSPGDQPQHF
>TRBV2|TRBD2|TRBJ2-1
CASSRGLAGNEQFF
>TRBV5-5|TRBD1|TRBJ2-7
CASTLLGGQGANEQYF
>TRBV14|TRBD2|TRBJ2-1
CASSKATSGRSPQFF
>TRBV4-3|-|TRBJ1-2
CASSQDIRYGYTF
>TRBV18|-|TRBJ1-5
CASSPPGGQPQHF
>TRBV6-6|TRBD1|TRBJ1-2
CASNSDRGRLNYGYTF
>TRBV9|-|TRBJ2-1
CASSPPGAVTYNEQFF
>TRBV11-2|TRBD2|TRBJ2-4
CASSLGGRALTVQYF
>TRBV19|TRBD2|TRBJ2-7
CASSITSGSDEQYF
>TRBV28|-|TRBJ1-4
CASSLMREKLFF
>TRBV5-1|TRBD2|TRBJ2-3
CASSPTSGSVADTQYF
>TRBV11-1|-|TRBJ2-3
CASSSTADTNTDTQYF
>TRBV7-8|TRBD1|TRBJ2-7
CASSLRFGTELSYEQYF
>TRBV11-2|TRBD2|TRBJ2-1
CASSLAGDNEQFF
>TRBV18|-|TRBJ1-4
CASSPEAPNEKLFF